Presented here are 30 T cell receptor beta chains from one specimen sequenced in a study of shared T cell receptors in the human thymus. Data came from immunoSEQ multiplex PCR; TCRdb stores just in-frame clones and leaves some out. The sample records some 400,000 clones, about 95% being singletons. Sequencing was done on a sample of thymocytes. These receptors all stem from a human donor.

The chain employs TRBV6-1 and TRBJ2-7, with 12 bases aligning to TRBD2. The ends lost 2 bases at V and 5 bases at J; junction bases unmatched: 10. The V gene's germline CDR1 is MNHNS and CDR2 SASEGT. The CDR3 sequence is 17 residues long. The CDR3 DNA reads as TGTGCCAGCAGTGAAACTAGCGGGAGGATCCCTTTCGACGAGCAGTACTTC. Its translation is CASSETSGRIPFDEQYF.

V and J are TRBV6-1 and TRBJ1-2; D not resolved. CDR1 and CDR2 (germline): MNHNS, SASEGT. V gave up 3 bases and J gave up 0 bases, with 14 bases separating them. CDR3 length: 16 residues. CDR3 in amino acids: CASSEGWHLPNYGYTF. CDR3 nucleotides: TGTGCCAGCAGTGAGGGCTGGCACCTTCCTAACTATGGCTACACCTTC.

The chain links TRBV5-1 to TRBJ2-1, with D possibly TRBD2 on 6 matching bases. The germline V gene encodes CDR1 SGHRS and CDR2 YFSETQ. V was trimmed by 4 bases and J by 4 bases, leaving 15 bases between them. The CDR3 is 15 amino acids. The CDR3 bases are TGCGCCAGCAGCCGGGGTAGCGGTCATTACAATGAGCAGTTCTTC. It yields the protein CASSRGSGHYNEQFF.

V is TRBV5-1 and J is TRBJ2-1; a weak D match, TRBD1 (6 bases). Germline V gene lookup returns CDR1 SGHRS and CDR2 YFSETQ. Trimming left V 4 bases short and J 4 bases short, with 12 bases between. This CDR3 region has 14 residues. The CDR3 reads CASSGNTGYNEQFF. The CDR3 DNA sequence: TGCGCCAGCAGCGGGAACACAGGGTACAATGAGCAGTTCTTC.

V usage is TRBV1 and J usage is TRBJ2-5; TRBD2 is the table's D call and was not checked against the DNA. TRBV1 is assigned pseudogene status. The CDR3 totals 15 residues. The CDR3 DNA sequence: TGCACCAGCAGCCATCGGTCCCATGCCCAAGAGACCCAGTACTTC. It encodes CTSSHRSHAQETQYF.

J is TRBJ2-1 and V is TRBV9; 9 positions agree with TRBD2. There are 14 residues in the CDR3. After removal of 0 bases from V and 7 bases from J, the junction contained 2 bases not matched to a gene. CDR1 is SGDLS, CDR2 YYNGEE, per germline. CDR3 residues: CASSVGLAENEQFF. DNA for the CDR3: TGTGCCAGCAGCGTAGGACTAGCGGAAAATGAGCAGTTCTTC. Full variable domain (missing parts from reference TRBV9 and TRBJ2-1): DSGVTQTPKHLITATGQRVTLRCSPRSGDLSVYWYQQSLDQGLQFLIQYYNGEERAKGNILERFSAQQFPDLHSELNLSSLELGDSALYFCASSVGLAENEQFFGPGTRLTVL.

The J gene is TRBJ2-5, the V gene TRBV6-1, with no clear D. V lost 7 bases and J lost 4, with 13 bases in between. Germline loops: CDR1 MNHNS, CDR2 SASEGT. This CDR3 is built from 13 residues. The CDR3 sequence: CASMGRSGETQYF. The CDR3 nucleotides read TGTGCCAGCATGGGCAGGTCAGGAGAGACCCAGTACTTC.

The CDR3 bases are TGTGCCACCAGCAGAGACTTCTTTACCCCCCGAACTTTCTACGAGCAGTACTTC. Its translation is CATSRDFFTPRTFYEQYF. The genes are TRBV15 and TRBJ2-7, with D hard to call. The germline V gene encodes CDR1 LNHNV and CDR2 YYDKDF (reference sequence). Trimming stripped 0 bases from V and 3 bases from J, with 21 bases between. This CDR3 has 18 amino acids.

The chain uses TRBV4-1 and TRBJ2-6; no reliable D call. There are 16 residues in the CDR3. The germline V gene encodes CDR1 MGHRA and CDR2 YSYEKL. V was shortened by 1 base and J by 2 bases, with 9 bases between the two germline ends. Here the CDR3 DNA reads TGCGCCAGCAGCCAAGTATCAGGAACTGGGGCCAACGTCCTGACTTTC. Translation gives CASSQVSGTGANVLTF.

The rearrangement links TRBV2 to TRBJ2-7, with 7 bases matching TRBD2. This CDR3 contains 14 residues. The V gene end was trimmed by 5 bases and the J gene end by 2 bases; junction bases not matched to a gene: 6. CDR1 and CDR2 (germline): SNHLY, FYNNEI. The CDR3 nucleotides are TGTGCCAGCAGTAGTCGTGGGAGGGCCTACGAGCAGTACTTC. Translation: CASSSRGRAYEQYF.

This rearrangement joins TRBV6-5 to TRBJ1-2; TRBD1 agrees at 7 bases. Germline CDR1 is MNHEY and CDR2 is SVGAGI. This CDR3 spans 13 amino acids. V gave up 6 bases and J gave up 4 bases; unmatched junction bases: 5. In nucleotides, the CDR3 is TGTGCCAGCAGGCACAGGGGTGGCTATGGCTACACCTTC. Translating it yields CASRHRGGYGYTF.

CDR3 protein: CAWSDWSRRSEQYF. CDR3 DNA: TGTGCCTGGAGTGACTGGTCGCGCCGCTCCGAGCAGTACTTC. The chain joins TRBV30 to TRBJ2-7, with unresolved D. The CDR3 runs 14 residues. The V end lost 1 base, the J end lost 6 bases, and 16 bases lay between the germline ends. CDR1 is GTSNPN, CDR2 SVGIG, per germline (reference sequence).

The chain joins TRBV14 to TRBJ2-7, with TRBD1 matching over 8 bases. CDR3 size: 20 residues. Trimming cost V 0 bases and J 5 bases; bases outside gene matches: 21. CDR1 and CDR2 from the germline V gene are SGHDN and FVKESK. This CDR3 reads CASSQEGLVDRVVLVDEQYF. CDR3 nucleotide sequence: TGTGCCAGCAGCCAAGAAGGTTTAGTGGACAGGGTTGTTTTAGTGGACGAGCAGTACTTC.

As regards this clone: Additional DNA sequences in this sample encode the identical CDR3. The gene calls are TRBV20-1 and TRBJ2-3; TRBD2 might be the D (6 bases). Trimming cost V 7 bases and J 2 bases, with 7 bases left between them. The CDR3 loop spans 11 amino acids. Looked up from germline, CDR1 is DFQATT and CDR2 is SNEGSKA (reference sequence). The CDR3 here is CSGDSTDTQYF. The CDR3 coding sequence is TGCAGTGGGGACTCCACAGATACGCAGTATTTT.

The V and J genes are TRBV11-2 and TRBJ2-1; D is possibly TRBD2 (6 bases). From germline, CDR1 is SGHAT and CDR2 FQNNGV. The length of the CDR3 is 13 residues. V lost 2 bases to trimming and J lost 5 bases, with 7 bases between them. CDR3: CASSLRLDNEQFF. The CDR3 nucleotides are TGTGCCAGCAGCTTACGACTAGACAATGAGCAGTTCTTC.

The J gene is TRBJ1-5, the V gene TRBV10-2, with a possible D match to TRBD1 (6 bases). Looked up from germline, CDR1 is WSHSY and CDR2 is SAAADI. V was cut by 8 bases and J by 2 bases, with 16 bases left in between. The CDR3 is 15 residues long. The CDR3 loop is CASRGGLRGNQPQHF. The CDR3 bases are TGCGCCAGCCGGGGGGGCCTTAGGGGCAATCAGCCCCAGCATTTT.

This clone was counted a few times. The chain recombines TRBV14 with TRBJ1-2, with 7 bases identical to TRBD1. The CDR3 loop spans 15 amino acids. Germline V gives CDR1 SGHDN, CDR2 FVKESK. Losses at the gene ends were 1 base for V and 2 bases for J; bases not matched to a gene: 4. CDR3 bases: TGTGCCAGCAGCCAAGGCCAGGGGGTAAACTATGGCTACACCTTC. Its protein product is CASSQGQGVNYGYTF.

V gene TRBV6-1 combines with J gene TRBJ1-4; unclear D gene. The CDR3 contains 14 residues. The germline CDR1 and CDR2 sequences are MNHNS and SASEGT. Trimming shortened V by 5 bases and J by 0 bases, and 7 bases separated the two germline ends. CDR3 sequence: CASSFDATNEKLFF. CDR3 nucleotide sequence: TGTGCCAGCAGTTTCGATGCAACTAATGAAAAACTGTTTTTT.

J is TRBJ2-3 and V is TRBV4-3; D gene ambiguous. This CDR3 has 16 amino acids. The germline V gene encodes CDR1 LGHNA and CDR2 YSLEER. V was shortened by 0 bases and J by 2 bases, with 12 bases between the two germline ends. For the CDR3, the DNA is TGCGCCAGCAGCCAAGAACGGGCAGTCCCCACAGATACGCAGTATTTT. It is translated as CASSQERAVPTDTQYF.

This sequence joins TRBV28 and TRBJ2-4; 9 positions agree with TRBD1. J was trimmed by 0 bases and V by 6 bases; bases with no gene match: 18. The CDR3 contains 20 residues. CDR1 and CDR2 (germline): MDHEN, SYDVKM. CDR3 DNA: TGTGCCAGCAGCCCCCGGGACAGGGAAAAACTGTATTTAGCCAAAAACATTCAGTACTTC. Translated, it gives CASSPRDREKLYLAKNIQYF. Full variable domain (missing parts from reference TRBV28 and TRBJ2-4): DVKVTQSSRYLVKRTGEKVFLECVQDMDHENMFWYRQDPGLGLRLIYFSYDVKMKEKGDIPEGYSVSREKKERFSLILESASTNQTSMYLCASSPRDREKLYLAKNIQYFGAGTRLSVL.

The rearrangement joins TRBV30 to TRBJ2-6, with D possibly TRBD2 on 5 matching bases. CDR1 GTSNPN and CDR2 SVGIG come from the germline V gene (reference sequence). This CDR3 spans 15 amino acids. The V end was cut by 0 bases, the J end by 2 bases, with 8 bases between. In nucleotides, the CDR3 is TGTGCCTGGAGTGTACTGGAGGCTGGGGCCAACGTCCTGACTTTC. Protein product: CAWSVLEAGANVLTF.

The chain is built from TRBV27 and TRBJ2-3, with 11 bases identical to TRBD1. The CDR3 covers 16 residues. V was pared by 4 bases and J by 2 bases, with 5 bases of the junction left unmatched. Germline lookup yields CDR1 MNHEY and CDR2 SMNVEV (reference sequence). In nucleotides, the CDR3 is TGTGCCAGCAGTTCCCGGACAGGGGGCTTCACAGATACGCAGTATTTT. Translation: CASSSRTGGFTDTQYF.

V usage is TRBV7-2 and J usage is TRBJ1-5; TRBD1 might be the D (5 bases). The CDR3 length is 15 residues. Trimming removed 5 bases from V and 5 bases from J, with 16 bases in between. CDR1 and CDR2 (germline): SGHTA, FQGNSA. CDR3 loop: CASSAGPGWDQPQHF. CDR3 sequence (DNA): TGTGCCAGCAGCGCTGGCCCAGGGTGGGATCAGCCCCAGCATTTT. The variable domain in full, completed from reference TRBV7-2 and TRBJ1-5, reads GAGVSQSPSNKVTEKGKDVELRCDPISGHTALYWYRQSLGQGLEFLIYFQGNSAPDKSGLPSDRFSAERTGGSVSTLTIQRTQQEDSAVYLCASSAGPGWDQPQHFGDGTRLSIL.

The table lists this clone with a count of one. V usage is TRBV2 and J usage is TRBJ2-7; 7 nucleotides match TRBD1. The germline V gene has CDR1 SNHLY and CDR2 FYNNEI. This CDR3 spans 13 amino acids. Trimming cost V 11 bases and J 2 bases; bases outside gene matches: 9. The CDR3 spells CAVLQGSTYEQYF. CDR3 bases: TGTGCCGTCCTACAGGGGTCCACCTACGAGCAGTACTTC.

The CDR3 is CASSLQYRERREETQYF. CDR3 nucleotide sequence: TGTGCCAGCAGTTTACAATACAGGGAAAGGAGGGAAGAGACCCAGTACTTC. The J gene is TRBJ2-5, the V gene TRBV27; either TRBD1 or TRBD2 may supply D (6 bases each). In germline, CDR1 is MNHEY, CDR2 SMNVEV (reference sequence). V lost 2 bases and J 3 bases, leaving 19 bases between the germline ends. This CDR3 has 17 amino acids.

The chain uses TRBV14 and TRBJ2-7, with 9 bases fitting TRBD1. The trim removed 3 bases at V and 6 bases at J, leaving 15 bases unmatched. CDR1 and CDR2 (germline): SGHDN, FVKESK. The CDR3 runs to 17 residues. The CDR3 region is CASSQTGAGTGICEQYF. The CDR3 DNA is TGTGCCAGCAGCCAGACAGGAGCCGGGACAGGGATATGCGAGCAGTACTTC. The full variable domain, its missing parts supplied by reference TRBV14 and TRBJ2-7, is EAGVTQFPSHSVIEKGQTVTLRCDPISGHDNLYWYRRVMGKEIKFLLHFVKESKQDESGMPNNRFLAERTGGTYSTLKVQPAELEDSGVYFCASSQTGAGTGICEQYFGPGTRLTVT.

The V call is TRBV4-1, the J call TRBJ2-7; 7 nucleotides match TRBD2. The V gene end was trimmed by 4 bases and the J gene end by 2 bases; junction bases not matched to a gene: 14. This CDR3 has 17 residues. Germline loops: CDR1 MGHRA, CDR2 YSYEKL. DNA for the CDR3: TGCGCCAGCAGCCTTTCAATCGGCGGGGGTCGGACCTACGAGCAGTACTTC. This codes for CASSLSIGGGRTYEQYF.

This clone was found once. The chain joins TRBV2 to TRBJ2-2; D remains ambiguous. The V gene lost 7 bases and the J gene lost 5 bases, with 14 bases spanning the gap. The germline CDR1 and CDR2 sequences are SNHLY and FYNNEI. CDR3 size: 14 residues. This chain's CDR3 is CASKAPQRTGELFF. In DNA form, the CDR3 reads TGTGCCAGCAAGGCCCCCCAGAGGACCGGGGAGCTGTTTTTT.

As for this clone: The identical CDR3 is also encoded by other nucleotide sequences in the sample. V gene TRBV5-1 combines with J gene TRBJ2-3; D not resolved. The CDR3 runs to 11 residues. CDR1 and CDR2 from the germline V gene are SGHRS and YFSETQ. V lost 0 bases and J lost 6, with 2 bases in between. This CDR3 reads CASSLGDTQYF. The CDR3 DNA sequence: TGCGCCAGCAGCTTGGGGGATACGCAGTATTTT.

The chain uses TRBV27 and TRBJ1-1, with D hard to call. Germline CDR1 reads MNHEY; CDR2 reads SMNVEV (reference sequence). This CDR3 spans 15 amino acids. Trimming took 4 bases from V and 0 from J, leaving 12 bases between them. CDR3 DNA sequence: TGTGCCAGCAGTTCCCACGGGAGATTGAACACTGAAGCTTTCTTT. Its translation is CASSSHGRLNTEAFF.